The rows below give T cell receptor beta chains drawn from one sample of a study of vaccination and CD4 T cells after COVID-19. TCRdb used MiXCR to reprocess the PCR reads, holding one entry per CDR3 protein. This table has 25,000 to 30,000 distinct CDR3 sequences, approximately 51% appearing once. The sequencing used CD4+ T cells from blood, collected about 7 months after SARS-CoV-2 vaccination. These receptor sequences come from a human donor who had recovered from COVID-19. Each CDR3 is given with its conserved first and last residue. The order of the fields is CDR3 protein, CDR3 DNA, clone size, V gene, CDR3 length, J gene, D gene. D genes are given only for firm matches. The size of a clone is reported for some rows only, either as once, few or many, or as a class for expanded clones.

CDR3 protein: CASSEGLAIQETQYF
CDR3 DNA: TGTGCCAGCAGCGAAGGACTAGCGATCCAAGAGACCCAGTACTTC
clone size: few
V gene: TRBV6-1
CDR3 length: 15
J gene: TRBJ2-5
D gene: TRBD2

CDR3 protein: CASSGPDRGNYGYTF
CDR3 DNA: TGTGCCAGCAGTGGACCGGACAGGGGCAACTATGGCTACACCTTC
clone size: -
V gene: TRBV6-1
CDR3 length: 15
J gene: TRBJ1-2
D gene: TRBD1

CDR3 protein: CASASSSYNEQFF
CDR3 DNA: TGTGCCAGCGCGTCAAGCTCCTACAATGAGCAGTTCTTC
clone size: -
V gene: TRBV28
CDR3 length: 13
J gene: TRBJ2-1
D gene: -

CDR3 protein: CASSDGREMDEQYF
CDR3 DNA: TGTGCCAGCAGTGATGGCAGGGAGATGGACGAGCAGTACTTC
clone size: few
V gene: TRBV6-1
CDR3 length: 14
J gene: TRBJ2-7
D gene: -

CDR3 protein: CASGSITEAFF
CDR3 DNA: TGTGCCAGCGGCTCCATCACTGAAGCTTTCTTT
clone size: -
V gene: TRBV6-1
CDR3 length: 11
J gene: TRBJ1-1
D gene: -

CDR3 protein: CASSLDPRPNRGETQYF
CDR3 DNA: TGTGCCAGCAGCTTAGATCCTAGACCCAACAGGGGTGAGACCCAGTACTTC
clone size: -
V gene: TRBV11-2
CDR3 length: 17
J gene: TRBJ2-5
D gene: TRBD1

CDR3 protein: CASSLEAFYNEQFF
CDR3 DNA: TGTGCCAGCAGCTTGGAAGCTTTCTACAATGAGCAGTTCTTC
clone size: -
V gene: TRBV7-2
CDR3 length: 14
J gene: TRBJ2-1
D gene: -

CDR3 protein: CATSDRTSGRALTDTQYF
CDR3 DNA: TGTGCCACCAGTGATAGGACTAGCGGGAGGGCCCTCACAGATACGCAGTATTTT
clone size: -
V gene: TRBV24-1
CDR3 length: 18
J gene: TRBJ2-3
D gene: TRBD2

CDR3 protein: CSARTSEYYEQYF
CDR3 DNA: TGCAGTGCTAGGACTAGCGAGTACTACGAGCAGTACTTC
clone size: -
V gene: TRBV20-1
CDR3 length: 13
J gene: TRBJ2-7
D gene: TRBD2

CDR3 protein: CASSFILAGNNEQFF
CDR3 DNA: TGTGCCAGCAGTTTTATACTAGCGGGGAACAATGAGCAGTTCTTC
clone size: -
V gene: TRBV27
CDR3 length: 15
J gene: TRBJ2-1
D gene: TRBD2

CDR3 protein: CASSLRGLSYNEQFF
CDR3 DNA: TGTGCCAGCAGCTTACGCGGCCTCTCCTACAATGAGCAGTTCTTC
clone size: once
V gene: TRBV7-2
CDR3 length: 15
J gene: TRBJ2-1
D gene: -

CDR3 protein: CASSLGEGYEQYF
CDR3 DNA: TGTGCCAGTAGTCTGGGGGAAGGATACGAGCAGTACTTC
clone size: -
V gene: TRBV19
CDR3 length: 13
J gene: TRBJ2-7
D gene: -

CDR3 protein: CSARSRTGGTSGEQYF
CDR3 DNA: TGCAGTGCTAGGAGCCGGACAGGGGGCACTAGCGGAGAGCAGTACTTC
clone size: -
V gene: TRBV20-1
CDR3 length: 16
J gene: TRBJ2-7
D gene: TRBD1

CDR3 protein: CATRDRVNTEAFF
CDR3 DNA: TGTGCCACTAGGGACAGAGTGAACACTGAAGCTTTCTTT
clone size: few
V gene: TRBV19
CDR3 length: 13
J gene: TRBJ1-1
D gene: TRBD1

CDR3 protein: CASSGVNTGELFF
CDR3 DNA: TGTGCCAGTAGCGGGGTAAACACCGGGGAGCTGTTTTTT
clone size: once
V gene: TRBV19
CDR3 length: 13
J gene: TRBJ2-2
D gene: -

CDR3 protein: CASSTGLPQETQYF
CDR3 DNA: TGTGCCAGTAGTACGGGACTTCCCCAAGAGACCCAGTACTTC
clone size: -
V gene: TRBV19
CDR3 length: 14
J gene: TRBJ2-5
D gene: -

CDR3 protein: CSARGGGRGTSETQYF
CDR3 DNA: TGCAGTGCTAGAGGAGGGGGGCGGGGGACTAGTGAGACCCAGTACTTC
clone size: few
V gene: TRBV20-1
CDR3 length: 16
J gene: TRBJ2-5
D gene: TRBD2

CDR3 protein: CASRYRQGSVGYTF
CDR3 DNA: TGTGCCAGCAGGTATCGACAGGGGTCGGTTGGCTACACCTTC
clone size: -
V gene: TRBV6-2/TRBV6-3
CDR3 length: 14
J gene: TRBJ1-2
D gene: TRBD1

CDR3 protein: CASSHPGTQYF
CDR3 DNA: TGCGCCAGCAGCCATCCCGGGACCCAGTACTTC
clone size: -
V gene: TRBV4-1
CDR3 length: 11
J gene: TRBJ2-5
D gene: -

CDR3 protein: CASSFRDGSGTDTQYF
CDR3 DNA: TGTGCCAGCAGCTTCCGGGACGGGAGTGGGACAGATACGCAGTATTTT
clone size: few
V gene: TRBV5-4
CDR3 length: 16
J gene: TRBJ2-3
D gene: -

CDR3 protein: CASSFDGSHQPQHF
CDR3 DNA: TGCGCCAGCAGCTTCGACGGGAGCCATCAGCCCCAGCATTTT
clone size: -
V gene: TRBV5-1
CDR3 length: 14
J gene: TRBJ1-5
D gene: -

CDR3 protein: CASSSGGVETQYF
CDR3 DNA: TGTGCCAGCAGCTCGGGAGGGGTGGAGACCCAGTACTTC
clone size: few
V gene: TRBV7-3
CDR3 length: 13
J gene: TRBJ2-5
D gene: TRBD2

CDR3 protein: CASSLSDTLTEAFF
CDR3 DNA: TGTGCCAGCAGCTTATCAGACACCCTCACTGAAGCTTTCTTT
clone size: few
V gene: TRBV7-2
CDR3 length: 14
J gene: TRBJ1-1
D gene: -

CDR3 protein: CASSLGRNEQFF
CDR3 DNA: TGTGCCAGCAGCTTGGGCAGAAATGAGCAGTTCTTC
clone size: -
V gene: TRBV11-3
CDR3 length: 12
J gene: TRBJ2-1
D gene: -

CDR3 protein: CASNPTRAYNSPLHF
CDR3 DNA: TGTGCCAGTAACCCGACGAGGGCCTATAATTCACCCCTCCACTTT
clone size: -
V gene: TRBV19
CDR3 length: 15
J gene: TRBJ1-6
D gene: -

CDR3 protein: CSATRLAASHTEAFF
CDR3 DNA: TGCAGTGCCACCCGGCTGGCAGCATCCCACACTGAAGCTTTCTTT
clone size: -
V gene: TRBV20-1
CDR3 length: 15
J gene: TRBJ1-1
D gene: -

CDR3 protein: CASSPGLSTDTQYF
CDR3 DNA: TGTGCCAGCAGCCCCGGACTAAGCACAGATACGCAGTATTTT
clone size: -
V gene: TRBV7-2
CDR3 length: 14
J gene: TRBJ2-3
D gene: -

CDR3 protein: CASSLARRYEQYF
CDR3 DNA: TGTGCCAGCAGCTTAGCGCGGCGGTACGAGCAGTACTTC
clone size: -
V gene: TRBV7-6
CDR3 length: 13
J gene: TRBJ2-7
D gene: -

CDR3 protein: CASSSGLAGGADTQYF
CDR3 DNA: TGTGCCAGCAGTTCGGGACTAGCGGGAGGCGCAGATACGCAGTATTTT
clone size: -
V gene: TRBV6-4
CDR3 length: 16
J gene: TRBJ2-3
D gene: TRBD2

CDR3 protein: CASSQTSSETQYF
CDR3 DNA: TGTGCCAGCAGCCAAACTAGTTCCGAGACCCAGTACTTC
clone size: -
V gene: TRBV7-6
CDR3 length: 13
J gene: TRBJ2-5
D gene: -

CDR3 protein: CATSGGTGQGSETQYF
CDR3 DNA: TGTGCCACCAGCGGGGGTACAGGGCAGGGATCGGAGACCCAGTACTTC
clone size: -
V gene: TRBV15
CDR3 length: 16
J gene: TRBJ2-5
D gene: -

CDR3 protein: CASSIRRYSGSNTEAFF
CDR3 DNA: TGTGCCAGTAGTATAAGGCGGTACAGCGGTTCGAACACTGAAGCTTTCTTT
clone size: once
V gene: TRBV19
CDR3 length: 17
J gene: TRBJ1-1
D gene: -

CDR3 protein: CSARHASGRSDTQYF
CDR3 DNA: TGCAGTGCTAGACACGCTAGCGGGAGATCAGATACGCAGTATTTT
clone size: -
V gene: TRBV20-1
CDR3 length: 15
J gene: TRBJ2-3
D gene: TRBD2

CDR3 protein: CASAAASGRYEQYF
CDR3 DNA: TGTGCCAGCGCCGCGGCTAGCGGGAGATACGAGCAGTACTTC
clone size: few
V gene: TRBV12-3/TRBV12-4
CDR3 length: 14
J gene: TRBJ2-7
D gene: TRBD2

CDR3 protein: CASRSGGGNNEQFF
CDR3 DNA: TGTGCCAGCAGGTCCGGCGGGGGTAACAATGAGCAGTTCTTC
clone size: -
V gene: TRBV6-1
CDR3 length: 14
J gene: TRBJ2-1
D gene: TRBD2

CDR3 protein: CASSQTSTGDYGYTF
CDR3 DNA: TGTGCCAGCAGCCAAACATCGACAGGGGACTATGGCTACACCTTC
clone size: -
V gene: TRBV28
CDR3 length: 15
J gene: TRBJ1-2
D gene: TRBD1

CDR3 protein: CASSPAHGQSSGANVLTF
CDR3 DNA: TGTGCCAGCAGCCCAGCCCATGGACAGAGCTCTGGGGCCAACGTCCTGACTTTC
clone size: -
V gene: TRBV11-3
CDR3 length: 18
J gene: TRBJ2-6
D gene: -

CDR3 protein: CASSPGGTDYGYTF
CDR3 DNA: TGTGCCAGCTCACCAGGAGGGACAGACTATGGCTACACCTTC
clone size: -
V gene: TRBV18
CDR3 length: 14
J gene: TRBJ1-2
D gene: TRBD1

CDR3 protein: CASSYLKDRGYEQYF
CDR3 DNA: TGTGCCAGCAGTTACCTGAAAGACAGGGGGTACGAGCAGTACTTC
clone size: -
V gene: TRBV6-5
CDR3 length: 15
J gene: TRBJ2-7
D gene: TRBD1